What follows are 13 T cell receptor beta chains derived from one specimen sequenced in a study of control samples from healthy donors and cancer patients. Method: immunoSEQ multiplex PCR; TCRdb's copy keeps in-frame clones and lacks some. The repertoire includes around 120,000 clones, more than 70% of them detected once, and over 2.5% sits in the top ten. Sequenced input: blood. The receptors derive from a man in his fifties or sixties in good health.

This clone came up once. The chain combines TRBV12-3 or TRBV12-4 with TRBJ1-1; D unresolved. The length of the CDR3 is 12 residues. Trimming left V 3 bases short and J 3 bases short, with 5 bases between. CDR3 DNA: TGTGCCAGCAGTTTGTTAGACACTGAAGCTTTCTTT. Amino acid sequence: CASSLLDTEAFF.

The chain recombines TRBV6-5 with TRBJ1-1, with 9 bases matching TRBD1. V was clipped by 2 bases and J by 2 bases; unmatched bases: 3. CDR3 length: 15 amino acids. Germline lookup yields CDR1 MNHEY and CDR2 SVGAGI. Here the CDR3 reads CASSYGDRVNTEAFF. Here the CDR3 DNA reads TGTGCCAGCAGTTACGGGGACAGGGTTAACACTGAAGCTTTCTTT.

The table lists this clone with a count of one. The sample has other DNA sequences that encode this CDR3 too. The rearrangement joins TRBV5-1 to TRBJ2-3, with D unresolved. V dropped 0 bases and J dropped 3 bases, with 8 bases sitting between them. CDR1 and CDR2 from the germline V gene are SGHRS and YFSETQ. CDR3 length: 14 amino acids. CDR3 amino acids: CASSLGTETDTQYF. In nucleotides, the CDR3 is TGCGCCAGCAGCTTGGGTACAGAAACAGATACGCAGTATTTT.

This clone was counted many times. This chain links TRBV6-6 with TRBJ1-2; no firm D call. Trimming took 2 bases from V and 2 from J, leaving 6 bases between them. CDR1 is MNHNY, CDR2 SVGAGI, per germline (reference sequence). The CDR3 runs to 13 residues. This chain's CDR3 is CASSYTRNYGYTF. The CDR3 DNA is TGTGCCAGCAGTTACACCAGGAACTATGGCTACACCTTC.

This clone was observed a single time. The chain combines TRBV18 with TRBJ1-3, with D unclear. The germline V gene has CDR1 KGHSH and CDR2 LQKENI. CDR3 length: 16 residues. V was pared by 1 base and J by 1 base, with 11 bases between. Here the CDR3 reads CASSPLIQLSGNTIYF. DNA for the CDR3: TGTGCCAGCTCACCACTTATACAGCTTTCTGGAAACACCATATATTTT.

V is TRBV5-1 and J is TRBJ2-1; D gene unclear. V lost 0 bases and J lost 3, with 10 bases in between. Germline V gives CDR1 SGHRS, CDR2 YFSETQ. The CDR3 has 15 amino acids. The CDR3 DNA follows: TGCGCCAGCAGCTTGGAAGTCGGTCACTACAATGAGCAGTTCTTC. Translation gives CASSLEVGHYNEQFF.

This clone turned up a few times. The chain recombines TRBV9 with TRBJ2-2; D gene ambiguous. CDR3 length: 14 amino acids. Germline V gene sequence: CDR1 SGDLS, CDR2 YYNGEE. Deletions cut 0 bases from V and 0 bases from J, with 3 bases between. CDR3 protein: CASSVVSNTGELFF. The CDR3 DNA sequence: TGTGCCAGCAGCGTAGTGTCGAACACCGGGGAGCTGTTTTTT. Combining the CDR3 with reference TRBV9 and TRBJ2-2 gives the whole variable domain DSGVTQTPKHLITATGQRVTLRCSPRSGDLSVYWYQQSLDQGLQFLIQYYNGEERAKGNILERFSAQQFPDLHSELNLSSLELGDSALYFCASSVVSNTGELFFGEGSRLTVL.

The chain employs TRBV4-1 and TRBJ1-5, with TRBD1 matching 7 bases. Germline assignment: CDR1 MGHRA and CDR2 YSYEKL. The CDR3 has 15 amino acids. J lost 6 bases, V lost 0 bases, and 5 bases had no gene match. The CDR3 reads CASSQDNRGTQPQHF. CDR3 DNA: TGCGCCAGCAGCCAAGACAACAGGGGCACTCAGCCCCAGCATTTT.

The chain recombines TRBV14 with TRBJ2-3; 9 nucleotides align to TRBD2. Per the germline V gene, CDR1 is SGHDN and CDR2 is FVKESK. The CDR3 loop spans 16 amino acids. The V and J ends lost 5 bases and 0 bases, in that order; junction bases with no gene match: 6. The CDR3 coding sequence is TGTGCCAGCAGCTGGCTAGCGGGGTCTAGCACAGATACGCAGTATTTT. Its protein product is CASSWLAGSSTDTQYF.

The chain is built from TRBV19 and TRBJ2-3; TRBD2 matches 10 bases. This CDR3 region has 16 residues. V lost 1 base, J lost 0 bases, and 1 base stayed unmatched. Germline V CDR1 and CDR2: LNHDA, SQIVND (reference sequence). Here the CDR3 reads CASSIGTSGSTDTQYF. The DNA of the CDR3 is TGTGCCAGTAGTATAGGGACTAGCGGAAGCACAGATACGCAGTATTTT. Full variable domain (outside the CDR3, taken from reference TRBV19 and TRBJ2-3): DGGITQSPKYLFRKEGQNVTLSCEQNLNHDAMYWYRQDPGQGLRLIYYSQIVNDFQKGDIAEGYSVSREKKESFPLTVTSAQKNPTAFYLCASSIGTSGSTDTQYFGPGTRLTVL.

The CDR3: CASSPGGVGTEAFF. CDR3 nucleotides: TGTGCCAGCTCACCAGGGGGCGTCGGAACTGAAGCTTTCTTT. The gene calls are TRBV18 and TRBJ1-1, with D perhaps matching TRBD1 (6 bases). CDR3 length: 14 residues. Trimming stripped 2 bases from V and 5 bases from J, with 12 bases between. Germline values: CDR1 KGHSH, CDR2 LQKENI.

This clone was recorded once. The rearrangement joins TRBV5-6 to TRBJ2-5; 9 bases align to TRBD2. The V gene's germline CDR1 is SGHDT and CDR2 YYEEEE. The trim removed 0 bases at V and 1 base at J, leaving 4 bases unmatched. CDR3 length equals 16 residues. The CDR3 nucleotides are TGTGCCAGCAGCTTGGCCGCGGGGGGGAGCCAAGAGACCCAGTACTTC. It encodes CASSLAAGGSQETQYF.

The chain links TRBV29-1 to TRBJ1-4, with TRBD1 matching over 7 bases. Germline V gene data show CDR1 as SQVTM and CDR2 as ANQGSEA. The CDR3 contains 14 residues. V was pared by 7 bases and J by 5 bases, with 10 bases of the junction left unmatched. CDR3 nucleotides: TGCAGCGCCAGAGGAGGGGGCCTGAATGAAAAACTGTTTTTT. This gives the protein CSARGGGLNEKLFF.